The 11 T cell receptor beta chains given below trace back to one sample, sequenced in a study of blood T cell repertoires in COVID-19. Using immunoSEQ multiplex PCR, the repertoire was profiled, and TCRdb retains in-frame clones only, with some absent. The profile shows about 60,000 clones, almost 90% of them singletons. Source material: peripheral blood. The source of these receptors is a woman of 80 years or more with active COVID-19.

V is TRBV18 and J is TRBJ1-1; 8 positions agree with TRBD1. There are 15 residues in the CDR3. Losses at the gene ends were 3 bases for V and 6 bases for J; bases not matched to a gene: 9. The germline gives CDR1 KGHSH, CDR2 LQKENI. This CDR3 reads CASSPAAGGMAEAFF. CDR3 coding DNA: TGTGCCAGCTCACCGGCGGCAGGGGGCATGGCTGAAGCTTTCTTT.

The CDR3 nucleotides are TGTGCCACCAGCAGAGCTCTGAGATACGAGCAGTACTTC. This gives the protein CATSRALRYEQYF. The chain joins TRBV15 to TRBJ2-7; no definite D call. This CDR3 comprises 13 residues. The V gene lost 1 base and the J gene lost 4 bases, with 8 bases spanning the gap. Germline CDR1 reads LNHNV; CDR2 reads YYDKDF (reference sequence).

The chain uses TRBV29-1 and TRBJ1-2, with D unclear. Trimming shortened V by 6 bases and J by 1 base, and 12 bases separated the two germline ends. The CDR3 spans 13 residues. Looked up from germline, CDR1 is SQVTM and CDR2 is ANQGSEA. CDR3 nucleotides: TGCAGCGTCTCAAGCGGGGTTAACTATGGCTACACCTTC. Its protein is CSVSSGVNYGYTF.

V is TRBV7-6 and J is TRBJ2-1; 12 bases are a match to TRBD2. The CDR3 sequence is 16 residues long. Germline-derived CDR1 and CDR2 are SGHVS and FNYEAQ. V lost 3 bases and J lost 5; bases outside the gene matches: 5. Here the CDR3 reads CASSFLPSGGDNEQFF. The DNA for the CDR3 is TGTGCCAGCAGCTTCCTACCTAGCGGGGGGGACAATGAGCAGTTCTTC.

The chain is built from TRBV7-9 and TRBJ2-1; D is unresolved. V lost 5 bases and J lost 4, with 12 bases in between. Germline V lookup: CDR1 SEHNR, CDR2 FQNEAQ (reference sequence). The CDR3 totals 14 residues. CDR3 in amino acids: CASSPFDSYNEQFF. The CDR3 nucleotides are TGTGCCAGCAGCCCTTTTGACTCTTACAATGAGCAGTTCTTC.

CDR3 protein: CASSRDWRVREQFF. CDR3 bases: TGTGCCAGCAGCCGGGACTGGCGCGTAAGGGAGCAGTTCTTC. The gene calls are TRBV27 and TRBJ2-1, with D possibly TRBD2 on 6 matching bases. Germline CDR1 MNHEY, CDR2 SMNVEV (reference sequence). The CDR3 is 14 amino acids. Trimming pared 6 bases from V and 10 bases from J, leaving 19 bases between.

The chain links TRBV5-4 to TRBJ2-3; 9 bases map to TRBD2. The V gene end was trimmed by 3 bases and the J gene end by 4 bases; junction bases not matched to a gene: 6. Germline V gives CDR1 SGHNT, CDR2 YYREEE (reference sequence). There are 15 residues in the CDR3. Written as DNA, the CDR3 is TGTGCCAGCAGCTGGGCGGGGGGGTCGCCAGATACGCAGTATTTT. Its translation is CASSWAGGSPDTQYF.

The chain combines TRBV7-3 with TRBJ2-7; TRBD1 aligns across 7 bases. The junction had 8 bases not matched to a gene; V was cut back by 3 bases and J by 3 bases. This CDR3 has 15 amino acids. The germline V gene has CDR1 SGHTA and CDR2 FQGTGA. In DNA, the CDR3 is TGTGCCAGCAGCTTTGGGACAGCGTCCGGCTACGAGCAGTACTTC. This sequence encodes CASSFGTASGYEQYF.

This clone came up once. The junction does not match germline at one end; this may be a read error. The V call is TRBV6-2 or TRBV6-3, the J call TRBJ2-1, with 9 bases fitting TRBD2. This CDR3 region has 12 residues. Germline CDR1 MNHEY, CDR2 SVGEGT. In DNA form, the CDR3 reads TGTGCCAGCAGTGCTCCCGGGACTAGCAGCCTCTTC. This encodes CASSAPGTSSLF.

This chain links TRBV5-1 with TRBJ2-1; maybe TRBD2 (5 bases). V gave up 0 bases and J gave up 0 bases, with 10 bases separating them. Germline CDR1 reads SGHRS; CDR2 reads YFSETQ. The CDR3 totals 16 residues. The CDR3 DNA reads as TGCGCCAGCAGCTTGGGGCGGAGCGGCTCCTACAATGAGCAGTTCTTC. As protein: CASSLGRSGSYNEQFF.

The chain carries TRBV24-1 and TRBJ2-1; 7 positions match TRBD1. The CDR3 runs to 14 residues. The J segment lost 7 bases and the V segment lost 8 bases, leaving 10 bases of the junction unmatched. Germline V gene data show CDR1 as KGHDR and CDR2 as SFDVKD. CDR3 amino acids: CATTHPDRENEQFF. The CDR3, as DNA: TGTGCCACCACTCACCCTGACAGGGAGAATGAGCAGTTCTTC.